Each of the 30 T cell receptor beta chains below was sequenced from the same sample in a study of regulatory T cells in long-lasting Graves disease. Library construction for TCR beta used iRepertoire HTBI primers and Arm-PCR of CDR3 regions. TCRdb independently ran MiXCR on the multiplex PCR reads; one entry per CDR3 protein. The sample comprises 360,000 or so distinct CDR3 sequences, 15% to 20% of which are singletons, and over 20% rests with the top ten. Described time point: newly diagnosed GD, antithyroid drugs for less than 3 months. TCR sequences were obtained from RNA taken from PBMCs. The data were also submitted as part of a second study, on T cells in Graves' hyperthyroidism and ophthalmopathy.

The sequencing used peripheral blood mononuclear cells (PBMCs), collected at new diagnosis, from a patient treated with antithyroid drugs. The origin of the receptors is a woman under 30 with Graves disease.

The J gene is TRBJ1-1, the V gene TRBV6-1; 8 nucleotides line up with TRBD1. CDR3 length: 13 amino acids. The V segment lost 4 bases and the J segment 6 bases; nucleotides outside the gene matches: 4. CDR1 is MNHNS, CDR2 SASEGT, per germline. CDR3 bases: TGTGCCAGCAGTGGGAACAGGGGGGCTGAAGCTTTCTTT. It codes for CASSGNRGAEAFF.

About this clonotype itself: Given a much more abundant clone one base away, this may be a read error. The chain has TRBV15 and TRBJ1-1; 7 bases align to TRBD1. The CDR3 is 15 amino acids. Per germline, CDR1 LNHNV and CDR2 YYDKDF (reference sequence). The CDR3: CATGSPAGGRSDAFF. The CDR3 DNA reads TGTGCCACCGGCTCCCCGGCAGGGGGGAGGTCTGATGCTTTCTTT.

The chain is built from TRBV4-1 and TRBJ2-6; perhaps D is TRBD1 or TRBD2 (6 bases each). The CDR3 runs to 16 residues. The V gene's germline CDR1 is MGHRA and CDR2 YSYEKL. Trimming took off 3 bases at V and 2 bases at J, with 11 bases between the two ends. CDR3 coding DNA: TGCGCCAGCAGCCAGTTAGGGGGGCCTGGGGCCAACGTCCTGACTTTC. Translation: CASSQLGGPGANVLTF.

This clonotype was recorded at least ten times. CDR3 residues: CSAAGQDMGEQFF. As DNA, the CDR3 is TGCAGTGCAGCGGGACAGGACATGGGTGAGCAGTTCTTC. V is TRBV20-1 and J is TRBJ2-1, with D perhaps matching TRBD1 (8 bases). Germline-derived CDR1 and CDR2 are DFQATT and SNEGSKA (reference sequence). This CDR3 is built from 13 residues. V lost 6 bases to trimming and J lost 9 bases, with 18 bases between them.

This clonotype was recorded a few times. CDR3 bases: TGCGCCAGCAGCCAAGCGGGCAGAGGAGGACAAGAGACCCAGTACTTC. Translated, it gives CASSQAGRGGQETQYF. The chain couples TRBV4-1 to TRBJ2-5; maybe TRBD2 (5 bases). The CDR3 runs to 16 residues. The ends were cut back, 1 base at V and 2 bases at J, with 14 bases in the middle. CDR1 and CDR2 (germline): MGHRA, YSYEKL.

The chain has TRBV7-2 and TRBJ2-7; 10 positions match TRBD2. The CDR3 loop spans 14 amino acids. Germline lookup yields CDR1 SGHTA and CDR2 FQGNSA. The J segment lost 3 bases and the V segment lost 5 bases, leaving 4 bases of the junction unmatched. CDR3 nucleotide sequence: TGTGCCAGCAGCCGTAGCGGGGGGTTCTACGAGCAGTACTTC. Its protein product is CASSRSGGFYEQYF.

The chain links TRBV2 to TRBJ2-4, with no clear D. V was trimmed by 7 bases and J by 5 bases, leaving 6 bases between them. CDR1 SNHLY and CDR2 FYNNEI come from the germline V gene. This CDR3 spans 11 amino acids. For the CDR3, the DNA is TGTGCCAGCACCCAAGAAAACATTCAGTACTTC. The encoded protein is CASTQENIQYF.

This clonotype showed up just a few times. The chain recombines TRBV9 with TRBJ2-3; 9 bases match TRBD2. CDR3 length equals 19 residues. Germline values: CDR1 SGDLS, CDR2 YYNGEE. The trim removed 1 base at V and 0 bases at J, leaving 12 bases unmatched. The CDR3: CASSVSGSGSPTSTDTQYF. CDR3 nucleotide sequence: TGTGCCAGCAGCGTATCGGGTAGCGGGAGTCCCACTAGCACAGATACGCAGTATTTT.

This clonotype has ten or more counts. The CDR3 nucleotides are TGTGCCAGCACTCGCACGAGGGGGCCGGTAATCACAGATACGCAGTATTTT. Protein product: CASTRTRGPVITDTQYF. The rearrangement uses TRBV2 and TRBJ2-3; TRBD1 agrees at 7 bases. The CDR3 runs 17 residues. J was trimmed by 2 bases and V by 7 bases; bases with no gene match: 15. Germline-derived CDR1 and CDR2 are SNHLY and FYNNEI.

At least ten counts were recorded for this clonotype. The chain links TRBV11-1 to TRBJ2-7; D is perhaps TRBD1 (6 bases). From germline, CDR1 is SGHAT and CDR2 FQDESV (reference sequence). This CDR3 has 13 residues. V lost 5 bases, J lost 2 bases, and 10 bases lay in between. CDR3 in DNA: TGTGCCAGCAGCCACGGGACACCCTACGAGCAGTACTTC. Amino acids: CASSHGTPYEQYF.

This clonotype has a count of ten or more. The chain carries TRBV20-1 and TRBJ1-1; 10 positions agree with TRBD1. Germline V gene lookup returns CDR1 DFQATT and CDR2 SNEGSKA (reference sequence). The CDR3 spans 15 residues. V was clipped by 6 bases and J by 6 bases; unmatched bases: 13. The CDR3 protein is CSAIPGQGWIPEAFF. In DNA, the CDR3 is TGCAGTGCCATCCCGGGACAGGGGTGGATCCCTGAAGCTTTCTTT.

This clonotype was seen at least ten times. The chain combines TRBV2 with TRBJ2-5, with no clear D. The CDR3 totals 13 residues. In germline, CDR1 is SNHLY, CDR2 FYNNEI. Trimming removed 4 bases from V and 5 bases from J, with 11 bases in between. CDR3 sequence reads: CASSVMAEETQYF. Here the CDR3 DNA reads TGTGCCAGCAGTGTGATGGCGGAGGAGACCCAGTACTTC.

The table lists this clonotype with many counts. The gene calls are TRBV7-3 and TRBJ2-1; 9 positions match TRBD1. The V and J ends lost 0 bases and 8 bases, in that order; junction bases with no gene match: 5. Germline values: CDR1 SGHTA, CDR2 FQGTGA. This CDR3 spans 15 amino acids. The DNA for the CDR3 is TGTGCCAGCAGCTTAACTGGGACAGGGACGGATGAGCAGTTCTTC. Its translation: CASSLTGTGTDEQFF.

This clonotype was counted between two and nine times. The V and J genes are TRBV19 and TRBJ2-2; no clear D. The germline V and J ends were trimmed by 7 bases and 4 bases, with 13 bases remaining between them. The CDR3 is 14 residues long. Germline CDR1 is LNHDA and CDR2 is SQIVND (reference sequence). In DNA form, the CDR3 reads TGTGCCAGTACCCCTCTCGCTCTCACCGGGGAGCTGTTTTTT. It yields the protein CASTPLALTGELFF. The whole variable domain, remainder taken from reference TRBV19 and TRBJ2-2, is DGGITQSPKYLFRKEGQNVTLSCEQNLNHDAMYWYRQDPGQGLRLIYYSQIVNDFQKGDIAEGYSVSREKKESFPLTVTSAQKNPTAFYLCASTPLALTGELFFGEGSRLTVL.

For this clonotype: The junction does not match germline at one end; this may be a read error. The CDR3 nucleotides read TGTGCCAGCAGCCACGGTCAGACTAGCGCCGAGCAGTACTTT. Translation gives CASSHGQTSAEQYF. The V call is TRBV3-1, the J call TRBJ2-7; 8 nucleotides line up with TRBD2. The CDR3 loop spans 14 amino acids. The germline gives CDR1 LGHDT, CDR2 YNNKEL (reference sequence).

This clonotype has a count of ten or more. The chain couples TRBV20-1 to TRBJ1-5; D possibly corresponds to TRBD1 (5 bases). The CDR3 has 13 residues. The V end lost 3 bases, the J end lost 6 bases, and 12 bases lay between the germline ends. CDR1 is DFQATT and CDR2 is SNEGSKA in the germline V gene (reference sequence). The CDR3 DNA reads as TGCAGTGCTAGTCGGGGCGTTGGTCAGCCCCAGCATTTT. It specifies CSASRGVGQPQHF.

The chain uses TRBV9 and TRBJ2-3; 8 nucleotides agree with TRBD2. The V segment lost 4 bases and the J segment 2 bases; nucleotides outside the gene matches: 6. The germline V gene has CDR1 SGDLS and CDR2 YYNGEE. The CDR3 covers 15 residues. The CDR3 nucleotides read TGTGCCAGCAGCCGTTACGGGAGGGCCACAGATACGCAGTATTTT. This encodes CASSRYGRATDTQYF.

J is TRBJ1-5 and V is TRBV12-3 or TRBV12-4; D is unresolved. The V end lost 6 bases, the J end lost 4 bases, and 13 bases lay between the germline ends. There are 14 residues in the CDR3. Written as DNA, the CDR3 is TGTGCCAGCAGCCCCCGAGCCATTAATCAGCCCCAGCATTTT. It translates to CASSPRAINQPQHF.

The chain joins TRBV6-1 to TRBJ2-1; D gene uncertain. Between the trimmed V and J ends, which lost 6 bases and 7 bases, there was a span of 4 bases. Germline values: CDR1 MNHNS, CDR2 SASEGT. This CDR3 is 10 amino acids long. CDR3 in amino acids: CASRKNEQFF. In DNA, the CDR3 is TGTGCCAGCAGAAAAAATGAGCAGTTCTTC.

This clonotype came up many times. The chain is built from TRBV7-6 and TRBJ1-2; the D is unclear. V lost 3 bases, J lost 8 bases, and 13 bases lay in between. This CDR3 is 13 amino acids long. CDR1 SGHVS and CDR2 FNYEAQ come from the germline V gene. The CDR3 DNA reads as TGTGCCAGCAGCTTGAGCCGAGGCAGGGGCTACACCTTC. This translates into CASSLSRGRGYTF.

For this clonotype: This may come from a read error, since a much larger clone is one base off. In DNA form, the CDR3 reads TGTGCCAGCAGCTCAGTGGGGACAGGCAAGAGACCCCAGTACTTC. As protein: CASSSVGTGKRPQYF. V gene TRBV6-1 combines with J gene TRBJ2-5; 8 nucleotides match TRBD1. The V segment lost 6 bases and the J segment 9 bases; nucleotides outside the gene matches: 15. The CDR3 is made up of 15 amino acids. CDR1 is MNHNS and CDR2 is SASEGT in the germline V gene.

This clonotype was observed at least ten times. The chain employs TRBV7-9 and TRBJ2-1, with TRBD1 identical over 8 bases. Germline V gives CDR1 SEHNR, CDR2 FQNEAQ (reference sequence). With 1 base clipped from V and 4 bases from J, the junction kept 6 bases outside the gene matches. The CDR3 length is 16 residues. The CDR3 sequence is CASSLVTGDWYNEQFF. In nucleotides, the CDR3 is TGTGCCAGCAGCTTAGTGACAGGGGATTGGTACAATGAGCAGTTCTTC.

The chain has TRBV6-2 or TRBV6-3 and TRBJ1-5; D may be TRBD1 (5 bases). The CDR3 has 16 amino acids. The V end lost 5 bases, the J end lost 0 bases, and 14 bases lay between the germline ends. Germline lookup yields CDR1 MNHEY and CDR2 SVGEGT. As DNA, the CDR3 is TGTGCCAGCAGTGAAGCTGCGGGGGTTAGCAATCAGCCCCAGCATTTT. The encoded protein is CASSEAAGVSNQPQHF.

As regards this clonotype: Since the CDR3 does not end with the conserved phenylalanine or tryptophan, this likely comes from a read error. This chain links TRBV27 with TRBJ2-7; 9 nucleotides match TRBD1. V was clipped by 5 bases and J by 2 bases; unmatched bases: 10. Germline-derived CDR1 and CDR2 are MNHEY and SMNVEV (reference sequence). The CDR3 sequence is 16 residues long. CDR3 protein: CASSNAPGQGPYEQYL. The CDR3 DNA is TGTGCCAGCAGTAACGCTCCGGGACAGGGACCCTACGAGCAGTACCTC.

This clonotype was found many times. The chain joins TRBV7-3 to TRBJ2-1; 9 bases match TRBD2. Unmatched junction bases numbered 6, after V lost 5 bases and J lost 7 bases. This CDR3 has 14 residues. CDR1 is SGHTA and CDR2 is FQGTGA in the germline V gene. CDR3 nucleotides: TGTGCCAGCAGCACAATCGGACTAGCGAATGAGCAGTTCTTC. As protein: CASSTIGLANEQFF.

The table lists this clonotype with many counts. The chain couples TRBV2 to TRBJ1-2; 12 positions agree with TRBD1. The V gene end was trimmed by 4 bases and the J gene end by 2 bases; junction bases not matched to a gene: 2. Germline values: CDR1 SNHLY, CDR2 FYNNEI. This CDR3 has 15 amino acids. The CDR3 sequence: CASSGGTGGNYGYTF. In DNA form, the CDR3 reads TGTGCCAGCAGTGGAGGGACAGGGGGCAACTATGGCTACACCTTC.

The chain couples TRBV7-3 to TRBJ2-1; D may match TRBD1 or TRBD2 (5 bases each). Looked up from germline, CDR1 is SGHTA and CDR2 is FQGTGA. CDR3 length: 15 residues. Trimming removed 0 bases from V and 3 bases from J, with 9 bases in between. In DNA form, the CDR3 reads TGTGCCAGCAGCTTAACACTTGGGGGCTACAATGAGCAGTTCTTC. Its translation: CASSLTLGGYNEQFF.

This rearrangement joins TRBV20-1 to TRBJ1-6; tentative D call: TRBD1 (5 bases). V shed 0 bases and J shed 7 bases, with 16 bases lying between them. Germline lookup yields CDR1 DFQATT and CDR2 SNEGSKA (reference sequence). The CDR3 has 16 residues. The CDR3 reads CSARDGAFLPNSPLHF. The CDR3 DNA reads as TGCAGTGCTAGAGATGGGGCCTTTTTGCCGAATTCACCCCTCCACTTT.

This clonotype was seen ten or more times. CDR3 coding DNA: TGCGCCAGCAGCTTGGTTCCCAGCGGAAGCTCCTACAATGAGCAGTTCTTC. Residues: CASSLVPSGSSYNEQFF. V gene TRBV5-1 combines with J gene TRBJ2-1, with D maybe TRBD2 (5 bases). CDR1 and CDR2 (germline): SGHRS, YFSETQ. This CDR3 has 17 residues. The germline V and J ends were trimmed by 0 bases and 0 bases, with 13 bases remaining between them.

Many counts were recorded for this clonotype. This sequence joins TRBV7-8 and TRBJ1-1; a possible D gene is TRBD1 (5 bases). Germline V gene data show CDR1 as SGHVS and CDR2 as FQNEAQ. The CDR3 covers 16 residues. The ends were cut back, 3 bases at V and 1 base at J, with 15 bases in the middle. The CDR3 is CASSLLRWGTNTEAFF. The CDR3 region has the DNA TGTGCCAGCAGCTTGCTCAGGTGGGGGACGAACACTGAAGCTTTCTTT.